The 8 T cell receptor beta chains below all came from one sample that was sequenced in a study of blood T cell repertoires in COVID-19 (dated by TCRdb to the early 2020s). The library relied on the immunoSEQ multiplex PCR assay. TCRdb holds this immuneACCESS table with in-frame rearrangements only. Some clones are missing; in checked studies, unresolved V genes explain under half, and the rest has no known cause. The sample table lists under 300,000 clones, around 87% of them with a count of one. Just under 6.5% of the sample is held by the ten biggest clonotypes. Input material: PBMCs or T cells enriched from blood (not recorded which). These receptors originate from a woman aged 25-40 years with acute COVID-19.

The chain is built from TRBV5-4 and TRBJ1-3; D perhaps matches TRBD1 (6 bases). V shed 4 bases and J shed 11 bases, with 16 bases lying between them. The CDR3 is made up of 13 amino acids. Germline V gives CDR1 SGHNT, CDR2 YYREEE (reference sequence). The CDR3 sequence is CASSQKGDSSIYF. The CDR3 bases are TGTGCCAGCAGCCAAAAGGGGGATTCCTCCATATATTTT.

The rearrangement uses TRBV28 and TRBJ1-5; 10 bases map to TRBD1. Germline assignment: CDR1 MDHEN and CDR2 SYDVKM. The V and J ends lost 4 bases and 5 bases, in that order; junction bases with no gene match: 8. This CDR3 contains 16 residues. The CDR3 region has the DNA TGTGCCAGCAGTTACCTTTGGACAGGGGGGGATCAGCCCCAGCATTTT. Protein product: CASSYLWTGGDQPQHF.

The chain combines TRBV7-3 with TRBJ1-1; tentative D call: TRBD1 (6 bases). The germline V gene has CDR1 SGHTA and CDR2 FQGTGA. The CDR3 has 13 amino acids. Trimming removed 5 bases from V and 1 base from J, with 8 bases in between. The CDR3 loop reads CASSVDRNTEAFF. Written as DNA, the CDR3 is TGTGCCAGCAGCGTGGACAGGAACACTGAAGCTTTCTTT. Based on the CDR3 plus reference TRBV7-3 and TRBJ1-1, the full variable domain is GAGVSQTPSNKVTEKGKYVELRCDPISGHTALYWYRQSLGQGPEFLIYFQGTGAADDSGLPNDRFFAVRPEGSVSTLKIQRTERGDSAVYLCASSVDRNTEAFFGQGTRLTVV.

The gene calls are TRBV18 and TRBJ2-2; D ambiguous. The CDR3 loop spans 15 amino acids. Germline CDR1 is KGHSH and CDR2 is LQKENI. The V and J ends lost 3 bases and 1 base respectively, with 9 bases between them. The CDR3 sequence: CASSPWALNTGELFF. The CDR3 DNA reads TGTGCCAGCTCACCTTGGGCACTGAACACCGGGGAGCTGTTTTTT.

This clone was recorded only once. V usage is TRBV28 and J usage is TRBJ2-7; 7 nucleotides align to TRBD2. This CDR3 contains 13 residues. The V gene's germline CDR1 is MDHEN and CDR2 SYDVKM. The CDR3 region has the DNA TGTGCGAGTCGGGGCGCCGGGGGGTTCGAGCAGTACTTC. Encoded protein: CASRGAGGFEQYF.

The V gene is TRBV18, the J gene TRBJ1-1, with D uncertain. CDR1 and CDR2 from the germline V gene are KGHSH and LQKENI. The V end was cut by 3 bases, the J end by 7 bases, with 12 bases between. The CDR3 is 13 residues long. The CDR3 region has the DNA TGTGCCAGCTCACCCCAACAACAAAATGAAGCTTTCTTT. Translating it yields CASSPQQQNEAFF.

In nucleotides, the CDR3 is TGTGCCAGCAGCTTCGAACAGTCCACTGAAGCTTTCTTT. It yields the protein CASSFEQSTEAFF. This chain uses TRBV7-9 with TRBJ1-1; D ambiguous. CDR1 SEHNR and CDR2 FQNEAQ come from the germline V gene (reference sequence). CDR3 size: 13 residues. Trimming cost V 3 bases and J 4 bases, with 9 bases left between them.

This chain uses TRBV29-1 with TRBJ1-1; TRBD1 aligns across 9 bases. This CDR3 contains 14 residues. In germline, CDR1 is SQVTM, CDR2 ANQGSEA. J gave up 1 base and V 3 bases, and 3 bases lay outside the gene matches. CDR3 region: CSVDRTGANTEAFF. CDR3 sequence (DNA): TGCAGCGTTGATCGGACAGGGGCGAACACTGAAGCTTTCTTT.